This record looks at one T cell receptor beta chain sequence and its context. Sequencing was performed with immunoSEQ multiplex PCR; in TCRdb, only in-frame clones are kept and a portion is missing. The sample yields about 12,000 clones, 70% to 80% seen once. The entry originates in a study of sequential checkpoint blockade in melanoma. Study background: First-line arms were nivolumab then ipilimumab, or the reverse, randomized 1:1.

Treatment defined: randomized to nivolumab then ipilimumab (arm A) or the reverse (arm B). PBMC sorting kept live CD3+CD8+ cells without CD19 or CD56. The material was CD8+ T cells sorted from blood (inferred from file names), obtained from a patient given nivolumab and ipilimumab in sequence. The source is a human donor with melanoma.

This CDR3 reads CASSFLMTAGELFF. CDR3 coding DNA: TGTGCCAGCAGTTTCCTTATGACAGCCGGGGAGCTGTTTTTT. This chain joins TRBV27 and TRBJ2-2, with D possibly being TRBD1 (5 bases). CDR1 is MNHEY, CDR2 SMNVEV, per germline (reference sequence). V was clipped by 3 bases and J by 6 bases, with 11 bases between them. The CDR3 length is 14 residues.